A selection of T cell receptor beta chains follows, all from one sample in a study of blood T cell repertoires in COVID-19. Profiled with immunoSEQ multiplex PCR; TCRdb holds only in-frame clones, not every one. The table includes 200,000 to 300,000 clones, 88% detected once. What was sequenced was PBMCs or T cells enriched from blood (not recorded which). Receptor source: a middle-aged woman with acute COVID-19. The CDR3 runs from the conserved cysteine through the conserved F or W. The D gene is left open where the match is weak. Size is omitted from some rows. Given values are once, few, many or a class for expanded clones.

size	V	D	J	DNA	CDR3
NA	TRBV24-1	NA	TRBJ2-6	TGTGCCACCAGTGAATCAGCTGGGGCCAACATCCTGACTTTC	CATSESAGANILTF
NA	TRBV28	NA	TRBJ1-5	TGTGCCAGCAGTTTACAGGGGAACAATCAGCCCCAGCATTTT	CASSLQGNNQPQHF
NA	TRBV6-8	TRBD1	TRBJ2-5	TGTGCCAGCAGTTACTCCTGCCAGGGGGAGCGAGAGACCCAGTACTTC	CASSYSCQGERETQYF
NA	TRBV29-1	TRBD2	TRBJ2-1	TGCAGCGTTGAGAAGACAGGAGGGACTAGCGCGAACAATGAGCAGTTCTTC	CSVEKTGGTSANNEQFF
few	TRBV7-9	TRBD1	TRBJ2-3	TGTGCCAGCAGCGAGGGACAGGGTACAGATACGCAGTATTTT	CASSEGQGTDTQYF
NA	TRBV5-6	TRBD1	TRBJ2-1	TGTGCCAGCAGCTCCCGGGACAGGGGTAACAATGAGCAGTTCTTC	CASSSRDRGNNEQFF
NA	TRBV5-4	TRBD2	TRBJ2-1	TGTGCCAGCAGCCTGGGACTAGCGATATACAATGAGCAGTTCTTC	CASSLGLAIYNEQFF
NA	TRBV12-3/TRBV12-4	NA	TRBJ1-2	TGTGCCAGCAGTTTGCGGGGTGGCTACACCTTC	CASSLRGGYTF
NA	TRBV3-1/TRBV3-2	NA	TRBJ2-7	TGTGCCAGCAGCCAAGATCGGGACTACGAGCAGTACTTC	CASSQDRDYEQYF
NA	TRBV4-1	NA	TRBJ2-3	TGCGCCAGCAGCCCGGGTTTAACGGGCACAGATACGCAGTATTTT	CASSPGLTGTDTQYF
NA	TRBV29-1	TRBD1	TRBJ2-3	TGCAGCGTTGGGACAGGGATTTCGGATACGCAGTATTTT	CSVGTGISDTQYF
NA	TRBV6-4	NA	TRBJ1-1	TGTGCCAGCAGTGACCTACCGAACACTGAAGCTTTCTTT	CASSDLPNTEAFF
NA	TRBV3-1/TRBV3-2	TRBD1	TRBJ1-1	TGTGCCAGCAGCCAGTCCGGGACAGGGTTTGTAGCTTTCTTT	CASSQSGTGFVAFF
NA	TRBV7-8	TRBD2	TRBJ2-2	TGTGCCAGCAGCTGGGTAGCGGGAGGCACCGGGGAGCTGTTTTTT	CASSWVAGGTGELFF
NA	TRBV2	TRBD1	TRBJ1-2	TGTGCCAGCAGGACGGGACAGAACTATGGCTACACCTTC	CASRTGQNYGYTF
once	TRBV2	NA	TRBJ1-6	TGTGCCAGCAGTGGACATCAGGCTAATTCACCCCTCCACTTT	CASSGHQANSPLHF
NA	TRBV4-1	TRBD1	TRBJ1-2	TGCGCCAGCAGCCAAGAAATAAGGGGGCCCAACTATGGCTACACCTTC	CASSQEIRGPNYGYTF
NA	TRBV3-1/TRBV3-2	TRBD1	TRBJ1-6	TGTGCCAGCAGCCAAGGGTTGACAGGGGGCTTTTCACCCCTCCACTTT	CASSQGLTGGFSPLHF
NA	TRBV12-2	NA	TRBJ2-4	TGTGCAAGTCGCTTAGCGAGAAGGACAGGGGGAGATTCAATAGCCAAAAACATTCAGTACTTC	CASRLARRTGGDSIAKNIQYF
once	TRBV11-3	TRBD2	TRBJ2-3	TGTGCCAGCAGCCCCCGGACTAGTAAAGATACGCAGTATTTT	CASSPRTSKDTQYF
NA	TRBV19	TRBD2	TRBJ2-2	TGTGCCAGTAGTTTTACTAGCGGGAGGGCCTCTTCCGGGGAGCTGTTTTTT	CASSFTSGRASSGELFF
NA	TRBV6-2/TRBV6-3	NA	TRBJ1-1	TGTGCCAGCAGTTCGTCGGGGTTCTTGACGGCTTTCTTT	CASSSSGFLTAFF
NA	TRBV2	NA	TRBJ1-1	TGTGCCAGCAGTCAGCCCAGGCTAGCTTTCTTT	CASSQPRLAFF
NA	TRBV7-3	TRBD2	TRBJ2-1	TGTGCCAGCAGCTTAATCGGTAGCGGGAGTGAGCAGTTCTTC	CASSLIGSGSEQFF
NA	TRBV28	NA	TRBJ1-5	TGTGCCAGTTTTACAGAGTTCAGCAATCAGCCCCAGCATTTT	CASFTEFSNQPQHF
NA	TRBV28	TRBD1	TRBJ2-4	TGTGCCAGCAGTTCTACAGGGGATTGGCAAAACATTCAGTACTTC	CASSSTGDWQNIQYF